The 15 T cell receptor beta chains presented below share a single source sample, sequenced in a study of T-cell memory formation after mild COVID-19. TCRdb itself ran the 5' RACE reads through MiXCR, one entry per CDR3 protein. This sample yields fewer than 400,000 distinct CDR3 sequences, of which over 10% are seen a single time; about a fifth belongs to the top ten. The sequencing sample was made of PBMCs or a T cell subset sorted from them (not recorded which). The receptors shown here come from a man aged 18 to 29 who had mild COVID-19 (a few samples of this study predate the infection). Cell type and time point are not known.

The gene calls are TRBV30 and TRBJ2-1, with a weak D call TRBD2 (6 bases). This CDR3 is built from 12 residues. The germline V gene encodes CDR1 GTSNPN and CDR2 SVGIG (reference sequence). The V gene lost 7 bases and the J gene lost 0 bases, with 7 bases spanning the gap. The CDR3 nucleotides are TGTGCCTCAGCGGGCTCCTACAATGAGCAGTTCTTC. Translating it yields CASAGSYNEQFF.

The chain couples TRBV6-2 or TRBV6-3 to TRBJ2-7; unclear D gene. From germline, CDR1 is MNHEY and CDR2 SVGEGT. The ends were cut back, 2 bases at V and 0 bases at J, with 5 bases in the middle. The CDR3 sequence is 13 residues long. The CDR3 protein is CASSYTLSYEQYV. The CDR3 coding sequence is TGTGCCAGCAGTTACACCCTCTCCTACGAGCAGTACGTC.

V and J are TRBV9 and TRBJ2-1; no clear D. This CDR3 has 14 residues. V gave up 3 bases and J gave up 8 bases, with 15 bases separating them. The germline V gene encodes CDR1 SGDLS and CDR2 YYNGEE. The CDR3 nucleotides are TGTGCCAGCAGCGAGGAAAGGGAAGAAGATGAGCAGTTCTTC. This gives the protein CASSEEREEDEQFF. The whole variable domain, filled in from reference TRBV9 and TRBJ2-1, reads DSGVTQTPKHLITATGQRVTLRCSPRSGDLSVYWYQQSLDQGLQFLIQYYNGEERAKGNILERFSAQQFPDLHSELNLSSLELGDSALYFCASSEEREEDEQFFGPGTRLTVL.

The table lists this clonotype with a few counts. The V call is TRBV12-3 or TRBV12-4, the J call TRBJ2-5; D may match TRBD1 or TRBD2 (5 bases each). The V end lost 5 bases, the J end lost 8 bases, and 15 bases lay between the germline ends. The CDR3 length is 13 residues. The CDR3 bases are TGTGCCAGCAGTGGTGGGACCTCCGGAACCCAGTACTTC. The encoded protein is CASSGGTSGTQYF.

The sample holds a few counts of this clonotype. V usage is TRBV9 and J usage is TRBJ2-3; TRBD2 matches 7 bases. The CDR3 spans 17 residues. From germline, CDR1 is SGDLS and CDR2 YYNGEE. Trimming cost V 4 bases and J 4 bases; bases outside gene matches: 15. CDR3 nucleotide sequence: TGTGCCAGCAGCCCGGGAGGCTCTTCATACGGGGCAGATACGCAGTATTTT. As protein: CASSPGGSSYGADTQYF.

This clonotype was seen more than once but under ten times. The rearrangement joins TRBV5-6 to TRBJ2-7; TRBD2 aligns across 7 bases. The CDR3 loop spans 14 amino acids. The V segment lost 4 bases and the J segment 2 bases; nucleotides outside the gene matches: 6. Per the germline V gene, CDR1 is SGHDT and CDR2 is YYEEEE. The CDR3 protein is CASSPSGLTYEQYF. DNA of the CDR3: TGTGCCAGCAGCCCGTCGGGACTAACCTACGAGCAGTACTTC.

This clonotype came up a few times. The CDR3 here is CAIRERVTDTQYF. DNA of the CDR3: TGTGCCATCAGGGAGAGGGTTACAGATACGCAGTATTTT. This sequence joins TRBV7-8 and TRBJ2-3; D is perhaps TRBD1 or TRBD2 (5 bases each). Germline-derived CDR1 and CDR2 are SGHVS and FQNEAQ. The CDR3 length is 13 residues. V gave up 10 bases and J gave up 3 bases, with 14 bases separating them.

This clonotype was counted between two and nine times. V usage is TRBV6-6 and J usage is TRBJ2-4, with D perhaps given as TRBD1 or TRBD2 (5 bases each). The CDR3 contains 15 residues. Germline V lookup: CDR1 MNHNY, CDR2 SVGAGI (reference sequence). V was pared by 1 base and J by 2 bases, with 9 bases between. CDR3 bases: TGTGCCAGCAGTTACTTCGGGGCCACCAAAAACATTCAGTACTTC. It encodes CASSYFGATKNIQYF.

This clonotype turned up a few times. The J gene is TRBJ2-1, the V gene TRBV20-1; TRBD1 matches 8 bases. In germline, CDR1 is DFQATT, CDR2 SNEGSKA (reference sequence). This CDR3 has 13 residues. CDR3 protein: CSRTGSSYNEQFF. The CDR3 DNA sequence: TGCAGCCGGACAGGGAGCTCCTACAATGAGCAGTTCTTC.

This clonotype was seen just once. This chain uses TRBV2 with TRBJ2-3; 7 positions agree with TRBD2. With 3 bases clipped from V and 4 bases from J, the junction kept 4 bases outside the gene matches. The CDR3 sequence is 14 residues long. The germline V gene encodes CDR1 SNHLY and CDR2 FYNNEI. For the CDR3, the DNA is TGTGCCAGCAGTGAGACGGGGGGACCAGATACGCAGTATTTT. Protein sequence: CASSETGGPDTQYF.

At least ten counts were recorded for this clonotype. The CDR3 here is CASSLEGRRDNEQFF. Written as DNA, the CDR3 is TGCGCCAGCAGCTTGGAGGGGCGCAGGGATAATGAGCAGTTCTTC. The chain links TRBV5-1 to TRBJ2-1; possibly TRBD1 for D (5 bases). The CDR3 spans 15 residues. V gave up 0 bases and J gave up 7 bases, with 14 bases separating them. In germline, CDR1 is SGHRS, CDR2 YFSETQ.

This clonotype was counted only a few times. The chain couples TRBV6-5 to TRBJ1-2, with D hard to call. Per germline, CDR1 MNHEY and CDR2 SVGAGI. V was shortened by 7 bases and J by 3 bases, with 12 bases between the two germline ends. The CDR3 has 13 amino acids. In DNA, the CDR3 is TGTGCCAGCAACTCCGAAGGGTACTATGGCTACACCTTC. Encoded protein: CASNSEGYYGYTF.

In its sample, this clonotype was seen a few times. DNA of the CDR3: TGCAGTGCGCCCCGAAGACAGGGAGTGAACACTGAAGCTTTCTTT. Protein sequence: CSAPRRQGVNTEAFF. The chain is built from TRBV20-1 and TRBJ1-1, with 7 bases matching TRBD1. The CDR3 extends over 15 amino acids. Germline CDR1 reads DFQATT; CDR2 reads SNEGSKA (reference sequence). J gave up 0 bases and V 6 bases, and 10 bases lay outside the gene matches.

The chain employs TRBV13 and TRBJ2-7, with D perhaps TRBD1 or TRBD2 (6 bases each). V was shortened by 5 bases and J by 3 bases, with 17 bases between the two germline ends. The germline V gene encodes CDR1 PRHDT and CDR2 FYEKMQ (reference sequence). The CDR3 runs to 15 residues. CDR3 residues: CASSPGGRTLYEQYF. In DNA form, the CDR3 reads TGTGCCAGCAGCCCCGGGGGCCGTACACTCTACGAGCAGTACTTC.

The chain employs TRBV7-3 and TRBJ2-5; the D is unclear. This CDR3 is built from 13 residues. CDR1 and CDR2 from the germline V gene are SGHTA and FQGTGA. V lost 1 base to trimming and J lost 4 bases, with 7 bases between them. This chain's CDR3 is CASSLNAGETQYF. As DNA, the CDR3 is TGTGCCAGCAGCTTAAACGCTGGAGAGACCCAGTACTTC.